The T cell receptor beta chain under discussion was sequenced for a study of patients and donors after allogeneic stem cell transplantation. MiXCR was run by TCRdb on the RT-PCR reads, yielding one entry per CDR3 protein. The sample lists tens of thousands of distinct CDR3 sequences, roughly 7.3% seen once, with about 44% in the top ten. In its sample, this clonotype was seen a few times. The V end was cut by 4 bases, the J end by 2 bases, with 13 bases between. Germline CDR1 SGHRS, CDR2 YFSETQ. This CDR3 has 16 residues. V and J are TRBV5-1 and TRBJ2-6; D uncertain. This clonotype was obtained from a human donor who was either an allogeneic HSCT recipient or a stem cell or donor lymphocyte infusion donor (not recorded which). It is not recorded whose cells these are; they may come from a transplant donor. What was sequenced was blood, either unsorted or a sorted T cell fraction (not recorded which). The CDR3 loop reads CASSQSRGPGANVLTF. The CDR3, as DNA: TGCGCCAGCAGCCAGAGCCGCGGTCCTGGGGCCAACGTCCTGACTTTC.